The 31 T cell receptor beta chains listed next were all sequenced from one sample in a study of metastatic and nonmetastatic thyroid tumors. TCRdb re-analyzed the PCR reads through MiXCR. The sample consists of 25,000 to 35,000 clones, about a sixth of them appearing once. Every patient was untreated before thyroid surgery. Input material: blood. The receptors shown here come from a female donor with papillary thyroid cancer or a benign thyroid nodule (not recorded which). Some clones in this sample may be carry-over from other donors' samples.

The table lists this clone with a few counts. This may be a read error, as it is one base from a much larger clone. The gene calls are TRBV28 and TRBJ1-6; TRBD1 agrees at 8 bases. The CDR3 consists of 15 residues. From germline, CDR1 is MDHEN and CDR2 SYDVKM. J gave up 10 bases and V 5 bases, and 10 bases lay outside the gene matches. CDR3 in amino acids: CASSPPRQGSSPLHF. CDR3 coding DNA: TGTGCCAGCAGTCCCCCGAGACAGGGGTCGTCACCCCTCCACTTT.

The chain combines TRBV20-1 with TRBJ2-6; D remains unclear. This CDR3 has 11 residues. The V and J ends lost 2 bases and 5 bases respectively, with 1 base between them. Germline CDR1 reads DFQATT; CDR2 reads SNEGSKA (reference sequence). The CDR3 sequence is CSARRANVLTF. The CDR3 DNA reads as TGCAGTGCTAGACGGGCCAACGTCCTGACTTTC.

This clone was detected a few times. The CDR3 reads CASSQGGGPASEQYF. CDR3 nucleotides: TGTGCCAGCAGCCAAGGTGGAGGGCCCGCTTCCGAGCAGTACTTC. This chain joins TRBV3-1 and TRBJ2-7; possible D gene TRBD2, 6 bases. The CDR3 spans 15 residues. Germline CDR1 and CDR2: LGHDT and YNNKEL (reference sequence). Trimming took off 1 base at V and 6 bases at J, with 16 bases between the two ends.

The sample holds many counts of this clone. The chain combines TRBV6-6 with TRBJ2-5, with TRBD2 as a possible D gene (7 bases). CDR1 is MNHNY, CDR2 SVGAGI, per germline (reference sequence). V was cut by 3 bases and J by 5 bases, with 19 bases left in between. CDR3 length: 16 amino acids. This CDR3 reads CASSYNRGGSGETQYF. CDR3 coding DNA: TGTGCCAGCAGTTATAATAGGGGGGGCTCTGGGGAGACCCAGTACTTC.

In this sample, this clone turned up a few times. A much larger clone sits a single nucleotide away, making a read error possible. The genes are TRBV20-1 and TRBJ2-5; 7 bases match TRBD2. The length of the CDR3 is 15 residues. The V gene's germline CDR1 is DFQATT and CDR2 SNEGSKA (reference sequence). Germline trimming cut 3 bases from V and 4 bases from J; bases unmatched to any gene: 11. CDR3 sequence (DNA): TGCAGTGCTAGGAACGTGGGAGGGAGGAGAGAGACCCAGTACTTC. Translation gives CSARNVGGRRETQYF.

This clone was detected ten times or more. The chain carries TRBV19 and TRBJ1-1; 7 bases fit TRBD1. The CDR3 sequence is 14 residues long. V was pared by 4 bases and J by 4 bases, with 6 bases of the junction left unmatched. In germline, CDR1 is LNHDA, CDR2 SQIVND (reference sequence). CDR3: CASSTRQGGTEAFF. The CDR3 region has the DNA TGTGCCAGTAGTACCCGACAGGGAGGCACTGAAGCTTTCTTT.

This clone has a count of ten or more. This chain joins TRBV3-1 and TRBJ1-1; 7 bases line up with TRBD1. Looked up from germline, CDR1 is LGHDT and CDR2 is YNNKEL (reference sequence). The CDR3 spans 13 residues. The J segment lost 11 bases and the V segment lost 5 bases, leaving 11 bases of the junction unmatched. In DNA, the CDR3 is TGTGCCAGCAGCGGAGGGGGCAGCTGGGGCGCTTTCTTT. Its translation: CASSGGGSWGAFF. The variable domain in full, completed from reference TRBV3-1 and TRBJ1-1, reads DTAVSQTPKYLVTQMGNDKSIKCEQNLGHDTMYWYKQDSKKFLKIMFSYNNKELIINETVPNRFSPKSPDKAHLNLHINSLELGDSAVYFCASSGGGSWGAFFGQGTRLTVV.

This clone was detected only a few times. J is TRBJ2-5 and V is TRBV28; 12 bases align to TRBD1. The germline V gene has CDR1 MDHEN and CDR2 SYDVKM. After removal of 7 bases from V and 5 bases from J, the junction contained 14 bases not matched to a gene. The CDR3 is 17 amino acids. CDR3 residues: CASTFPPGQGAGETQYF. In DNA, the CDR3 is TGTGCCAGCACCTTCCCTCCGGGACAGGGGGCCGGGGAGACCCAGTACTTC.

This clone was detected once. The germline gene is not matched at one end of the junction; a read error may be the cause. J is TRBJ1-6 and V is TRBV5-8; 8 positions match TRBD1. The CDR3 length is 13 residues. In germline, CDR1 is SGHTS, CDR2 YDEGEE. Here the CDR3 reads CASSRQGFSPLNF. Here the CDR3 DNA reads TGTGCCAGCAGCCGACAGGGGTTTTCACCCCTCAACTTT.

The J gene is TRBJ2-2, the V gene TRBV6-1; D may be TRBD2 (6 bases). This CDR3 has 15 residues. Germline CDR1 is MNHNS and CDR2 is SASEGT. Trimming shortened V by 5 bases and J by 1 base, and 11 bases separated the two germline ends. CDR3 nucleotide sequence: TGTGCCAGCAGTCCCGGGACTTGGAACACCGGGGAGCTGTTTTTT. This sequence encodes CASSPGTWNTGELFF.

The sample holds many counts of this clone. The rearrangement joins TRBV5-1 to TRBJ1-3; tentatively, D is TRBD1 (5 bases). Trimming cost V 0 bases and J 0 bases, with 10 bases left between them. The CDR3 has 16 residues. Germline CDR1 is SGHRS and CDR2 is YFSETQ. CDR3 DNA sequence: TGCGCCAGCAGCTTGGAAGGGACCGTCTCTGGAAACACCATATATTTT. Protein: CASSLEGTVSGNTIYF.

This clone was counted between two and nine times. The rearrangement links TRBV6-4 to TRBJ2-2; D is perhaps TRBD2 (7 bases). The CDR3 is 13 amino acids. The V end lost 6 bases, the J end lost 7 bases, and 12 bases lay between the germline ends. Looked up from germline, CDR1 is MRHNA and CDR2 is SNTAGT. In nucleotides, the CDR3 is TGTGCCAGCAGGGCGGGGGCCCACGGGGAGCTGTTTTTT. This gives the protein CASRAGAHGELFF.

By share, this clone ranks as medium-sized. The chain joins TRBV6-1 to TRBJ2-7; 11 nucleotides align to TRBD2. CDR3 length: 17 residues. The V gene's germline CDR1 is MNHNS and CDR2 SASEGT. Trimming took 5 bases from V and 5 from J; bases not matched to a gene: 14. In DNA form, the CDR3 reads TGTGCCAGCAGTAAAGAAATAGCGGGAGGGCTTAGGAACGAGCAGTACTTC. This gives the protein CASSKEIAGGLRNEQYF.

This clone was detected ten times or more. The rearrangement joins TRBV10-3 to TRBJ2-2; unclear D gene. The CDR3 runs 16 residues. Germline V CDR1 and CDR2: ENHRY, SYGVKD. V shed 3 bases and J shed 4 bases, with 15 bases lying between them. CDR3 bases: TGTGCCATCAGTGATGGGCGTAGTGGAACCACCGGGGAGCTGTTTTTT. The encoded protein is CAISDGRSGTTGELFF.

In this sample, this clone turned up many times. The chain couples TRBV11-2 to TRBJ2-1; possibly TRBD1 for D (5 bases). The CDR3 length is 12 residues. The V and J ends lost 7 bases and 6 bases respectively, with 10 bases between them. The germline V gene has CDR1 SGHAT and CDR2 FQNNGV. CDR3 in amino acids: CASTGRVNEQFF. The CDR3 DNA sequence: TGTGCCAGCACGGGCAGGGTCAATGAGCAGTTCTTC.

This clone was detected many times. This rearrangement joins TRBV11-3 to TRBJ2-2; D is uncertain. The CDR3 is 12 amino acids. V shed 3 bases and J shed 3 bases, with 2 bases lying between them. The germline V gene encodes CDR1 SGHNT and CDR2 YENEEA. The CDR3 DNA sequence: TGTGCCAGCAGCTTCGACACCGGGGAGCTGTTTTTT. This sequence encodes CASSFDTGELFF.

This clone was seen a few times. The J gene is TRBJ2-7, the V gene TRBV29-1, with TRBD2 matching 12 bases. The length of the CDR3 is 14 residues. The ends lost 6 bases at V and 4 bases at J; junction bases unmatched: 7. Germline loops: CDR1 SQVTM, CDR2 ANQGSEA. CDR3 in DNA: TGCAGCGTGAGACTAGCGGGAGTCCATTACGAGCAGTACTTC. It codes for CSVRLAGVHYEQYF.

The chain employs TRBV20-1 and TRBJ2-7; 9 bases align to TRBD2. CDR1 and CDR2 (germline): DFQATT, SNEGSKA (reference sequence). V shed 0 bases and J 2 bases; nucleotides not matched to a gene: 5. CDR3 length: 15 amino acids. The CDR3 bases are TGCAGTGCTAGAGACCCAGCGGGAGGCGCCTACGAGCAGTACTTC. Residues: CSARDPAGGAYEQYF.

This clone was picked up a small number of times. It may be a read error: a sequence one base away is much more abundant. Other DNA sequences in the sample encode the same CDR3. The chain combines TRBV20-1 with TRBJ2-5; 9 nucleotides line up with TRBD1. The trim removed 5 bases at V and 5 bases at J, leaving 6 bases unmatched. This CDR3 has 13 residues. Germline CDR1 and CDR2: DFQATT and SNEGSKA (reference sequence). CDR3 residues: CSAGDRVGETQYF. The DNA of the CDR3 is TGCAGTGCTGGGGACAGGGTGGGCGAGACCCAGTACTTC.

This clone was picked up a small number of times. A much larger clone lies a single base off, so this may be a read error. J is TRBJ1-3 and V is TRBV6-1; D possibly corresponds to TRBD1 (5 bases). Deletions cut 6 bases from V and 2 bases from J, with 14 bases between. Germline CDR1 and CDR2: MNHNS and SASEGT. CDR3 length equals 15 residues. DNA of the CDR3: TGTGCCAGCAGCGGGGGGGAAGTCCCTGGAAACACCATATATTTT. Translation: CASSGGEVPGNTIYF.

This clone turned up a few times. The chain links TRBV5-6 to TRBJ2-1, with 9 nucleotides matching TRBD1. This CDR3 comprises 16 residues. The trim removed 3 bases at V and 7 bases at J, leaving 11 bases unmatched. Germline V CDR1 and CDR2: SGHDT, YYEEEE. The CDR3 DNA reads TGTGCCAGCAGCTCTTCCGGGACAGGGAGGCCAAATGAGCAGTTCTTC. Translated: CASSSSGTGRPNEQFF. Supplemented by reference TRBV5-6 and TRBJ2-1, the full variable domain reads DAGVTQSPTHLIKTRGQQVTLRCSPKSGHDTVSWYQQALGQGPQFIFQYYEEEERQRGNFPDRFSGHQFPNYSSELNVNALLLGDSALYLCASSSSGTGRPNEQFFGPGTRLTVL.

As regards this clone: Other nucleotide sequences in the sample specify the same CDR3. This sequence joins TRBV18 and TRBJ2-3, with 9 bases aligning to TRBD1. The CDR3 is 14 residues long. Germline CDR1 reads KGHSH; CDR2 reads LQKENI. V trimming: 5 bases; J trimming: 6 bases; junction bases outside the gene matches: 6. The CDR3 protein is CASSSRDRVDTQYF. CDR3 sequence (DNA): TGTGCCAGCTCATCCCGGGACAGGGTTGATACGCAGTATTTT.

This clone occurred many times. The chain has TRBV3-1 and TRBJ2-7; unclear D gene. The CDR3 is made up of 13 amino acids. V lost 3 bases to trimming and J lost 6 bases, with 12 bases between them. Germline values: CDR1 LGHDT, CDR2 YNNKEL (reference sequence). This CDR3 is CASSQDRLSEQYF. The CDR3 nucleotides are TGTGCCAGCAGCCAGGACCGACTCTCCGAGCAGTACTTC.

This clone turned up a few times. A much larger clone lies a single base off, so this may be a read error. The same CDR3 can be traced to other DNA sequences in this sample. This chain connects TRBV29-1 to TRBJ1-2, with 11 bases identical to TRBD1. J was trimmed by 4 bases and V by 4 bases; bases with no gene match: 8. The CDR3 spans 15 residues. Germline V gene sequence: CDR1 SQVTM, CDR2 ANQGSEA. CDR3 nucleotide sequence: TGCAGCGTTGGGGCGGGACAGGGGGGTCCCTATGGCTACACCTTC. Translated, it gives CSVGAGQGGPYGYTF.

This clone was found many times. The genes are TRBV27 and TRBJ2-3; D is uncertain. Deletions cut 3 bases from V and 6 bases from J, with 16 bases between. CDR3 length: 15 amino acids. CDR1 MNHEY and CDR2 SMNVEV come from the germline V gene (reference sequence). This CDR3 reads CASSLVNPTFDTQYF. The CDR3 bases are TGTGCCAGCAGTTTGGTCAACCCAACCTTTGATACGCAGTATTTT.

The count of this clone is one. This rearrangement joins TRBV6-5 to TRBJ1-2; the match to TRBD1 covers 10 bases. With V trimmed by 7 bases and J by 8 bases, 7 bases remained unmatched. This CDR3 has 13 residues. Germline V gives CDR1 MNHEY, CDR2 SVGAGI. CDR3 nucleotide sequence: TGTGCCAGCACTTTCGGGACAGGGGACGGCTACACCTTC. Translating gives CASTFGTGDGYTF.

Details on this clone: Other DNA sequences in the sample encode the same CDR3. The chain carries TRBV27 and TRBJ1-4; 10 positions agree with TRBD1. V lost 5 bases to trimming and J lost 8 bases; unmatched junction nucleotides: 14. The CDR3 covers 17 residues. Germline V lookup: CDR1 MNHEY, CDR2 SMNVEV (reference sequence). The CDR3 loop is CASSPGGTGVYGEKLFF. The CDR3 nucleotides are TGTGCCAGCAGTCCCGGTGGGACAGGGGTATACGGGGAAAAACTGTTTTTT.

In this sample, this clone turned up many times. The chain has TRBV7-2 and TRBJ1-5; D remains unclear. The CDR3 consists of 14 residues. CDR1 SGHTA and CDR2 FQGNSA come from the germline V gene. The V gene lost 0 bases and the J gene lost 0 bases, with 3 bases spanning the gap. In DNA, the CDR3 is TGTGCCAGCAGCTTAGCCCTTAGCAATCAGCCCCAGCATTTT. Protein: CASSLALSNQPQHF.

This clone occurred many times. The rearrangement joins TRBV6-1 to TRBJ1-1; D is possibly TRBD1 (6 bases). CDR1 and CDR2 from the germline V gene are MNHNS and SASEGT. Deletions cut 10 bases from V and 4 bases from J, with 19 bases between. This CDR3 region has 14 residues. This CDR3 reads CATKLTGPGTEAFF. The DNA for the CDR3 is TGTGCCACCAAATTAACAGGGCCTGGCACTGAAGCTTTCTTT.

The chain links TRBV3-1 to TRBJ2-5; D remains unclear. This CDR3 spans 11 amino acids. The V end was cut by 4 bases, the J end by 2 bases, with 2 bases between. Looked up from germline, CDR1 is LGHDT and CDR2 is YNNKEL (reference sequence). CDR3 protein: CASSLQETQYF. The CDR3 region has the DNA TGTGCCAGCAGCCTACAAGAGACCCAGTACTTC.

This clone was counted only a few times. This chain uses TRBV6-1 with TRBJ1-2; 7 nucleotides match TRBD1. With V trimmed by 3 bases and J by 2 bases, 3 bases remained unmatched. The CDR3 is 14 residues long. Per germline, CDR1 MNHNS and CDR2 SASEGT. The CDR3 region is CASSDTTGNYGYTF. As DNA, the CDR3 is TGTGCCAGCAGTGACACGACAGGGAACTATGGCTACACCTTC.